This TCR beta chain was found in a study of blood T cell repertoires in COVID-19. Study summary: Spain, Italy and the United States supplied samples that represented acute and convalescent COVID-19. PBMCs, B-cell-depleted T cells, or T cells provided the cDNA or gDNA that made up the material.

Authors' processing steps: By means of reference gene primer amplification, nucleated cell counts were estimated. Data came from immunoSEQ multiplex PCR; TCRdb stores just in-frame clones and leaves some out. Clonal size and the V and J genes are those of that table, whereas D and trimming came from the DNA. In the table there are some 68,000 clones, 89% of which are singletons. CDR1 is LGHNA and CDR2 is YSLEER in the germline V gene. V lost 1 base, J lost 8 bases, and 11 bases lay in between. The CDR3 has 13 amino acids. The sequenced sample was peripheral blood. The sequence was collected from a man aged 45 to 65 with active COVID-19. The chain couples TRBV4-3 to TRBJ1-1; D is unclear. CDR3: CASSQAITMEAFF. In nucleotides, the CDR3 is TGCGCCAGCAGCCAAGCCATCACAATGGAAGCTTTCTTT.